The 15 T cell receptor beta chains reported below all come from one sample, sequenced in a study of blood T cell repertoires in COVID-19. Data came from immunoSEQ multiplex PCR; TCRdb stores just in-frame clones and leaves some out. The sample holds about 260,000 clones, around 80% seen once. Sequenced input: peripheral blood. The receptors here all came from a man in his 60s with acute or convalescent COVID-19.

This clone was detected a few times. The rearrangement uses TRBV28 and TRBJ2-5, with TRBD2 matching 14 bases. From germline, CDR1 is MDHEN and CDR2 SYDVKM. The V segment lost 6 bases and the J segment 3 bases; nucleotides outside the gene matches: 3. The CDR3 totals 15 residues. CDR3 sequence (DNA): TGTGCCAGCAGCCCGGGACTAGCGGGAGAAGAGACCCAGTACTTC. Amino acids: CASSPGLAGEETQYF.

The rearrangement uses TRBV3-1 (or the pseudogene TRBV3-2) and TRBJ2-5, with D tentatively TRBD2 (6 bases). CDR1 is LGHDT, CDR2 YNNKEL, per germline (reference sequence). The CDR3 is made up of 15 amino acids. V shed 4 bases and J shed 2 bases, with 14 bases lying between them. The CDR3 nucleotides read TGTGCCAGCAGCCCGCGGGGAGCGTCTCAAGAGACCCAGTACTTC. Its translation: CASSPRGASQETQYF.

This clone has just one count. V and J are TRBV19 and TRBJ2-3; a possible D gene is TRBD2 (5 bases). The V gene's germline CDR1 is LNHDA and CDR2 SQIVND (reference sequence). V was pared by 3 bases and J by 6 bases, with 22 bases between. The CDR3 is made up of 17 amino acids. CDR3 nucleotide sequence: TGTGCCAGTAGTATCGGACTTCTCCCACACGGGCCGGATACGCAGTATTTT. Translating gives CASSIGLLPHGPDTQYF.

This chain uses TRBV7-9 with TRBJ2-1; 12 bases align to TRBD1. The V segment lost 5 bases and the J segment 7 bases; nucleotides outside the gene matches: 6. The CDR3 covers 15 residues. The germline CDR1 and CDR2 sequences are SEHNR and FQNEAQ (reference sequence). The CDR3 nucleotides are TGTGCCAGCAGCCTCCGGGACAGGGGGCAAAATGAGCAGTTCTTC. Translation: CASSLRDRGQNEQFF.

This rearrangement joins TRBV2 to TRBJ1-6; TRBD1 matches 8 bases. Germline V CDR1 and CDR2: SNHLY, FYNNEI. This CDR3 comprises 15 residues. The J segment lost 7 bases and the V segment lost 4 bases, leaving 6 bases of the junction unmatched. Here the CDR3 reads CASSVLQGGNSPLHF. The CDR3 bases are TGTGCCAGCAGTGTTTTACAGGGGGGAAATTCACCCCTCCACTTT. The full variable domain, in which reference TRBV2 and TRBJ1-6 provide the parts outside the CDR3, is EPEVTQTPSHQVTQMGQEVILRCVPISNHLYFYWYRQILGQKVEFLVSFYNNEISEKSEIFDDQFSVERPDGSNFTLKIRSTKLEDSAMYFCASSVLQGGNSPLHFGNGTRLTVT.

The V gene is TRBV12-3 or TRBV12-4, the J gene TRBJ2-3; D gene unclear. Trimming pared 5 bases from V and 6 bases from J, leaving 12 bases between. The CDR3 extends over 13 amino acids. The CDR3 DNA follows: TGTGCCAGCAGTCTACCCGCCGTCGATACGCAGTATTTT. This sequence encodes CASSLPAVDTQYF.

The table lists this clone with a few counts. The chain is built from TRBV10-3 and TRBJ1-3; D is possibly TRBD1 (6 bases). V lost 11 bases and J 4 bases, leaving 15 bases between the germline ends. There are 13 residues in the CDR3. Per germline, CDR1 ENHRY and CDR2 SYGVKD. In DNA, the CDR3 is TGTGCCTCCAGGACAGTTCAAGGAAACACCATATATTTT. Amino acids: CASRTVQGNTIYF.

The chain is built from TRBV27 and TRBJ2-2, with TRBD1 matching over 7 bases. The CDR3 runs 16 residues. V lost 7 bases to trimming and J lost 7 bases; unmatched junction nucleotides: 15. Germline CDR1 is MNHEY and CDR2 is SMNVEV (reference sequence). CDR3 in DNA: TGTGCCAGCACTCAGTGGGGCCTTACAGGGGACGGGGAGCTGTTTTTT. Translating it yields CASTQWGLTGDGELFF.

The CDR3 DNA sequence: TGTGCCAGCATAAGCGGGAGGGCCCGAAGCACAGATACGCAGTATTTT. Translating gives CASISGRARSTDTQYF. The chain has TRBV2 and TRBJ2-3; TRBD2 matches at 10 bases. CDR3 size: 16 residues. In germline, CDR1 is SNHLY, CDR2 FYNNEI. V was clipped by 7 bases and J by 0 bases; unmatched bases: 7.

This sequence joins TRBV9 and TRBJ2-3; 9 positions match TRBD1. Trimming cost V 0 bases and J 1 base; bases outside gene matches: 3. The germline V gene encodes CDR1 SGDLS and CDR2 YYNGEE. CDR3 length equals 16 residues. The CDR3 DNA is TGTGCCAGCAGCGTAGAGGGGGACAGGGGCACAGATACGCAGTATTTT. Its translation: CASSVEGDRGTDTQYF.

This chain connects TRBV2 to TRBJ2-2; TRBD1 agrees at 7 bases. CDR1 SNHLY and CDR2 FYNNEI come from the germline V gene. V shed 6 bases, J shed 0 bases, and the junction held 4 bases outside the gene matches. There are 15 residues in the CDR3. CDR3 nucleotides: TGTGCCAGCAGGGAACAGGGGTCGAACACCGGGGAGCTGTTTTTT. This gives the protein CASREQGSNTGELFF.

This sequence joins TRBV5-1 and TRBJ2-3; 8 nucleotides line up with TRBD2. V was clipped by 4 bases and J by 3 bases; unmatched bases: 7. The CDR3 runs to 15 residues. Germline loops: CDR1 SGHRS, CDR2 YFSETQ. CDR3 DNA: TGCGCCAGCAGCGCCGGGACTAGATCAACAGATACGCAGTATTTT. Residues: CASSAGTRSTDTQYF.

The genes are TRBV30 and TRBJ1-6, with 10 nucleotides matching TRBD1. Germline V gene data show CDR1 as GTSNPN and CDR2 as SVGIG (reference sequence). With V trimmed by 1 base and J by 9 bases, 3 bases remained unmatched. The CDR3 is 14 amino acids. The CDR3 bases are TGTGCCTGGAGTGGACAGGGGGCCGGTTCACCCCTCCACTTT. Amino acid sequence: CAWSGQGAGSPLHF.

CDR3 in amino acids: CASTGTREGQPQHF. The CDR3 region has the DNA TGTGCCAGCACGGGAACGAGGGAAGGTCAGCCCCAGCATTTT. This chain joins TRBV2 and TRBJ1-5; the D is unclear. Germline CDR1 and CDR2: SNHLY and FYNNEI. V was trimmed by 7 bases and J by 6 bases, leaving 16 bases between them. This CDR3 has 14 residues. The full variable domain, in which reference TRBV2 and TRBJ1-5 provide the parts outside the CDR3, is EPEVTQTPSHQVTQMGQEVILRCVPISNHLYFYWYRQILGQKVEFLVSFYNNEISEKSEIFDDQFSVERPDGSNFTLKIRSTKLEDSAMYFCASTGTREGQPQHFGDGTRLSIL.

The genes are TRBV3-1 (or the pseudogene TRBV3-2) and TRBJ1-4; D gene ambiguous. CDR3 size: 15 residues. Trimming stripped 1 base from V and 10 bases from J, with 16 bases between. Germline CDR1 reads LGHDT; CDR2 reads YNNKEL (reference sequence). Written as DNA, the CDR3 is TGTGCCAGCAGCCAAGGCACAGATCCCCCCGGAAAACTGTTTTTT. Translated, it gives CASSQGTDPPGKLFF.